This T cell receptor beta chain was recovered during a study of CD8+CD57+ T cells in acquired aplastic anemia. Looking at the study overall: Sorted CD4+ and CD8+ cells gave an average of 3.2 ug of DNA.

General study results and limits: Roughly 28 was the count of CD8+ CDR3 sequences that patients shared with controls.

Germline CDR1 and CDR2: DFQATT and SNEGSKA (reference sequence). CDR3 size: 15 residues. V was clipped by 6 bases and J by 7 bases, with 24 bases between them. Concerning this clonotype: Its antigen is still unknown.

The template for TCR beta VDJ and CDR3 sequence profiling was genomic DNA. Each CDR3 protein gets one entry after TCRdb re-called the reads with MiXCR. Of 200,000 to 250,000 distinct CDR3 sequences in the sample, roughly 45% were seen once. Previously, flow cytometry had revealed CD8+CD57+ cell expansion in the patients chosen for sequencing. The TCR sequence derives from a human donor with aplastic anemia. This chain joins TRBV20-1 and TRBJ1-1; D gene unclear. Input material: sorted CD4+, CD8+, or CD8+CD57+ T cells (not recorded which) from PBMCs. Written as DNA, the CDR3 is TGCAGTGCCACCGGGGAGGGAGGATATGTTGGTGAAGCTTTCTTT. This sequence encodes CSATGEGGYVGEAFF.